Listed below are T cell receptor beta chains from one sample, sequenced in a study of T cells after yellow fever vaccination. TCRdb itself ran the 5' RACE reads through MiXCR, one entry per CDR3 protein. The sample carries hundreds of thousands of distinct CDR3 sequences, roughly 8.7% recorded once. The material was CD4+ T cells sorted from PBMCs, obtained 5 days after the yellow fever booster vaccination. These TCRs come from a man aged 18 to 35 who received the YFV17D yellow fever vaccine. CDR3s include the opening cysteine and the closing phenylalanine or tryptophan. Each record gives: J gene, D gene, clone size, V gene, CDR3 DNA, CDR3 protein. D genes are given only for firm matches. Not all rows give a size; the values are once, few, many and, for expanded clones, a class.

>TRBJ1-1|.|.|TRBV6-5
TGTGCCAGCAGTTACGCGCAGTTGAACACTGAAGCTTTCTTT
CASSYAQLNTEAFF
>TRBJ1-1|.|.|TRBV10-3
TGTGCCATCCGAGGACAGTCGGAAGCTTTCTTT
CAIRGQSEAFF
>TRBJ1-6|.|.|TRBV14
TGTGCCAGCAGCCCCATCCAGGGGTCCTATAATTCACCCCTCCACTTT
CASSPIQGSYNSPLHF
>TRBJ1-1|TRBD1|.|TRBV6-2/TRBV6-3
TGTGCCAGCAGTTACTCTCCGACAGGGTGGATTGTTGAAGCTTTCTTT
CASSYSPTGWIVEAFF
>TRBJ2-5|.|.|TRBV18
TGTGCCAGCTCACGGGAGCTGCAAGAGACCCAGTACTTC
CASSRELQETQYF
>TRBJ2-5|.|.|TRBV6-2/TRBV6-3
TGTGCCAGTAATCGGATTCAAGAGACCCAGTACTTC
CASNRIQETQYF
>TRBJ1-2|.|.|TRBV7-9
TGTGCCAGCACCCCTGACAGAGCCCTTAACTATGGCTACACCTTC
CASTPDRALNYGYTF
>TRBJ1-1|.|few|TRBV20-1
TGCAGTGCTACAGACCTAGGGGCCCTTACATCTGAAGCTTTCTTT
CSATDLGALTSEAFF
>TRBJ2-1|.|.|TRBV5-1
TGCGCCAGCAGCTTGAGGCTAGCTTACAATGAGCAGTTCTTC
CASSLRLAYNEQFF
>TRBJ1-1|.|.|TRBV28
TGTGCCAGCAGCTGGCCGGTAGGGGCGCGGACTGAAGCTTTCTTT
CASSWPVGARTEAFF
>TRBJ2-3|.|.|TRBV7-8
TGTGCCAGCAGCCTTTACAGGTTAAAGACAGATACGCAGTATTTT
CASSLYRLKTDTQYF
>TRBJ1-6|TRBD1|many|TRBV5-5
TGTGCCAGCAGCTTCCCAGGGGGCAATTCACCCCTCCACTTT
CASSFPGGNSPLHF
>TRBJ1-1|TRBD1|.|TRBV9
TGTGCCAGCAGCGTAGGGACAGGTGCTGAAGCTTTCTTT
CASSVGTGAEAFF
>TRBJ1-2|.|few|TRBV20-1
TGCAGTGCTAGAGATAGAAGGGGGTCGAACTATGGCTACACCTTC
CSARDRRGSNYGYTF
>TRBJ2-5|.|few|TRBV5-1
TGCGCCAGCAGCTTCCAGGGGAGAGGTGAGACCCAGTACTTC
CASSFQGRGETQYF
>TRBJ1-1|.|.|TRBV20-1
TGCAGTGCTAGCCGTGGGGGCCCCAAGACTGAAGCTTTCTTT
CSASRGGPKTEAFF
>TRBJ2-3|TRBD2|few|TRBV20-1
TGCAGCATCCGCGGGGGGTACACAGATACGCAGTATTTT
CSIRGGYTDTQYF
>TRBJ1-2|TRBD1|few|TRBV9
TGTGCCAGCAGCGACCCCGGGACAGAAACCTTC
CASSDPGTETF
>TRBJ1-2|TRBD1|.|TRBV6-6
TGTGCCAGCAGTTACGAACCGGGACAGGTCTATGGCTACACCTTC
CASSYEPGQVYGYTF
>TRBJ2-6|TRBD2|.|TRBV6-5
TGTGCCAGCAGTTACGGCGGGGGGGCTGGGGCCAACGTCCTGACTTTC
CASSYGGGAGANVLTF
>TRBJ1-3|.|.|TRBV29-1
TGCAGCGCGTCAGTTTCTCTGGGAACTGGAAACACCATATATTTT
CSASVSLGTGNTIYF
>TRBJ1-6|TRBD1|few|TRBV6-1
TGTGCCAGCAGTGAAAACGGTGTGATGGGGGACAGGGGAAATTCACCCCTCCACTTT
CASSENGVMGDRGNSPLHF
>TRBJ2-2|.|many|TRBV5-1
TGCGCCAGCAGCTTGGGGGTCACGAACACCGGGGAGCTGTTTTTT
CASSLGVTNTGELFF
>TRBJ1-2|.|few|TRBV20-1
TGCAGTGCTCAGACTACGACGCCAAACGCTAACTATGGCTACACCTTC
CSAQTTTPNANYGYTF
>TRBJ1-5|TRBD1|.|TRBV20-1
TGCAGTGCTACCCTTGGGGGGACAGGGGGGTCTAGCAATCAGCCCCAGCATTTT
CSATLGGTGGSSNQPQHF
>TRBJ2-1|TRBD2|few|TRBV7-3
TGTGCCAGCAGCTTAAGAGCGGGGGGGTTGGACGTTGAGCAGTTCTTC
CASSLRAGGLDVEQFF
>TRBJ2-4|.|few|TRBV6-2/TRBV6-3
TGTGCCAGCAGTCAAGGTGGAGCGGCCAAAAACATTCAGTACTTC
CASSQGGAAKNIQYF
>TRBJ2-5|TRBD2|.|TRBV7-3
TGTGCCAGCAGCAAGGTACTAGCGGGGGGCCAAGAGACCCAGTACTTC
CASSKVLAGGQETQYF
>TRBJ2-3|.|.|TRBV20-1
TGCAGTGCTCGACTCGTAGATACGCAGTATTTT
CSARLVDTQYF